This is a list of T cell receptor beta chains from one sample in a study of beta chain features in type 1 diabetes. Clones were sequenced by immunoSEQ multiplex PCR, and TCRdb holds only the in-frame ones, with some missing. Among about 650,000 clones, 9.5% to 15% were seen once, and the ten largest hold 0.09% to 0.15%. Sequencing input: naive CD4+ T cells from blood. The receptor set was obtained from a man aged 25 to 45 with type 1 diabetes. CDR3s include the opening cysteine and the closing phenylalanine or tryptophan. The D gene is left open where the match is weak. The size entry is marked missing in some rows and otherwise reads once, few, many or a size class.

v_gene: TRBV27; len: 15; abundance: NA; d_gene: TRBD1; j_gene: TRBJ2-7; CDR3nt: TGTGCCAGCAGTTTGTGGGACAGGGCCTCCTACGAGCAGTACTTC; CDR3aa: CASSLWDRASYEQYF
v_gene: TRBV19; len: 12; abundance: few; d_gene: NA; j_gene: TRBJ2-7; CDR3nt: TGTGCCAGTAGTAGAGGTGGCTACGAGCAGTACTTC; CDR3aa: CASSRGGYEQYF
v_gene: TRBV15; len: 14; abundance: NA; d_gene: NA; j_gene: TRBJ2-7; CDR3nt: TGTGCCACCAGCAGGGACGGTACGCTCTACGAGCAGTACTTC; CDR3aa: CATSRDGTLYEQYF
v_gene: TRBV7-2; len: 17; abundance: few; d_gene: NA; j_gene: TRBJ2-5; CDR3nt: TGTGCCAGCAGCCCCCTTTTGGGGCGGGGCCCACAAGAGACCCAGTACTTC; CDR3aa: CASSPLLGRGPQETQYF
v_gene: TRBV9; len: 17; abundance: few; d_gene: TRBD1; j_gene: TRBJ2-3; CDR3nt: TGTGCCAGCAGCGACTCATACCCAGGGGGCCCAGTGGTAGCGCAGTATTTT; CDR3aa: CASSDSYPGGPVVAQYF
v_gene: TRBV18; len: 13; abundance: NA; d_gene: NA; j_gene: TRBJ1-1; CDR3nt: TGTGCCAGCTCTCCCCGAGAGGACACTGAAGCTTTCTTT; CDR3aa: CASSPREDTEAFF
v_gene: TRBV27; len: 13; abundance: NA; d_gene: NA; j_gene: TRBJ1-5; CDR3nt: TGTGCCAGCAGTTTAAAAAGCAATCAGCCCCAGCATTTT; CDR3aa: CASSLKSNQPQHF
v_gene: TRBV5-6; len: 18; abundance: NA; d_gene: TRBD1; j_gene: TRBJ2-2; CDR3nt: TGTGCCAGCAGCCCGACGGGTTCGGGACAGTTGAACACCGGGGAGCTGTTTTTT; CDR3aa: CASSPTGSGQLNTGELFF
v_gene: TRBV7-2; len: 15; abundance: NA; d_gene: NA; j_gene: TRBJ2-1; CDR3nt: TGTGCCAGCAGCTCCCAGCGGGTACCCCACAATGAGCAGTTCTTC; CDR3aa: CASSSQRVPHNEQFF
v_gene: TRBV20-1; len: 11; abundance: NA; d_gene: NA; j_gene: TRBJ1-4; CDR3nt: TGCAGTGGTACAACTAATGAAAAACTGTTTTTT; CDR3aa: CSGTTNEKLFF
v_gene: TRBV11-2; len: 16; abundance: NA; d_gene: NA; j_gene: TRBJ2-3; CDR3nt: TGTGCCAGCAGCTTAGGAGGGTTGGGGGGAACAGATACGCAGTATTTT; CDR3aa: CASSLGGLGGTDTQYF
v_gene: TRBV11-2; len: 14; abundance: NA; d_gene: TRBD2; j_gene: TRBJ2-1; CDR3nt: TGTGCCAGCAGCCTAGCGGGTTCCTACAATGAGCAGTTCTTC; CDR3aa: CASSLAGSYNEQFF
v_gene: TRBV5-1; len: 13; abundance: once; d_gene: NA; j_gene: TRBJ1-4; CDR3nt: TGCGCCAGCAGCGTTGGGGGGACTGAGAATCTGTTTTTT; CDR3aa: CASSVGGTENLFF
v_gene: TRBV25-1; len: 14; abundance: few; d_gene: NA; j_gene: TRBJ2-3; CDR3nt: TGTGCCAGCAGTGTGCAAGGGGAACGGAATACGCAGTATTTT; CDR3aa: CASSVQGERNTQYF
v_gene: TRBV4-3; len: 15; abundance: NA; d_gene: NA; j_gene: TRBJ2-7; CDR3nt: TGCGCCAGCAGCCCAGGAGGTAGGACCTACTACGAGCAGTACTTC; CDR3aa: CASSPGGRTYYEQYF
v_gene: TRBV28; len: 13; abundance: NA; d_gene: NA; j_gene: TRBJ1-2; CDR3nt: TGTGCCAGCAGCCCCCCCATAGGCCACGGCTACACCTTC; CDR3aa: CASSPPIGHGYTF
v_gene: TRBV29-1; len: 13; abundance: NA; d_gene: TRBD1; j_gene: TRBJ1-6; CDR3nt: TGCAGCGTTGGAGGACAGGATAATTCACCCCTCCACTTT; CDR3aa: CSVGGQDNSPLHF
v_gene: TRBV15; len: 14; abundance: NA; d_gene: NA; j_gene: TRBJ1-3; CDR3nt: TGTGCCACCAGCGTAGACAGGACAGGAAACACCATATATTTT; CDR3aa: CATSVDRTGNTIYF
v_gene: TRBV7-3; len: 15; abundance: NA; d_gene: NA; j_gene: TRBJ1-1; CDR3nt: TGTGCCAGCAGCCTCGCCGGGCCCAGGGACACTGAAGCTTTCTTT; CDR3aa: CASSLAGPRDTEAFF
v_gene: TRBV7-2; len: 13; abundance: few; d_gene: NA; j_gene: TRBJ2-5; CDR3nt: TGTGCCAGCAGCTTAGCGAGGGATCAGTCCCAGTACTTC; CDR3aa: CASSLARDQSQYF
v_gene: TRBV28; len: 11; abundance: NA; d_gene: NA; j_gene: TRBJ2-7; CDR3nt: TGTGCCAGCATTTCTACCTACGAGCAGTACTTC; CDR3aa: CASISTYEQYF
v_gene: TRBV19; len: 13; abundance: NA; d_gene: NA; j_gene: TRBJ2-3; CDR3nt: TGTGCCAGTAACTCAGGGAACACAGATACGCAGTATTTT; CDR3aa: CASNSGNTDTQYF
v_gene: TRBV29-1; len: 12; abundance: few; d_gene: TRBD1; j_gene: TRBJ2-1; CDR3nt: TGCAGCGTTGAACTAAGGGGGACAGGGAAGTTCTTC; CDR3aa: CSVELRGTGKFF
v_gene: TRBV4-2; len: 11; abundance: few; d_gene: NA; j_gene: TRBJ1-4; CDR3nt: TGTGCCAGCAGCCACACCGAAAAACTGTTTTTT; CDR3aa: CASSHTEKLFF
v_gene: TRBV5-6; len: 15; abundance: NA; d_gene: TRBD1; j_gene: TRBJ2-4; CDR3nt: TGTGCCAGCAGCTTCAGACAGGGAGCCAAAAACATTCAGTACTTC; CDR3aa: CASSFRQGAKNIQYF
v_gene: TRBV9; len: 15; abundance: few; d_gene: TRBD1; j_gene: TRBJ2-7; CDR3nt: TGTGCCAGCAGCGTAGATGTCAGGGGGATAGACGAGCAGTACTTC; CDR3aa: CASSVDVRGIDEQYF
v_gene: TRBV7-2; len: 14; abundance: many; d_gene: NA; j_gene: TRBJ2-7; CDR3nt: TGTGCCAGCAGCTCAGGGCACAAGTCCTACGAGCAGTACTTC; CDR3aa: CASSSGHKSYEQYF
v_gene: TRBV6-6; len: 12; abundance: NA; d_gene: NA; j_gene: TRBJ2-7; CDR3nt: TGTGCCAGCAGTTATGGGTTTCGGGAGCAGTACTTC; CDR3aa: CASSYGFREQYF
v_gene: TRBV11-2; len: 17; abundance: NA; d_gene: TRBD2; j_gene: TRBJ2-2; CDR3nt: TGTGCCAGCAGCCCACGAGTAGCGGGGGCGGGGACCGGGGAGCTGTTTTTT; CDR3aa: CASSPRVAGAGTGELFF
v_gene: TRBV7-9; len: 14; abundance: NA; d_gene: NA; j_gene: TRBJ2-1; CDR3nt: TGTGCCAGCAGCTTAGTTGGGGAATACAATGAGCAGTTCTTC; CDR3aa: CASSLVGEYNEQFF
v_gene: TRBV28; len: 12; abundance: NA; d_gene: NA; j_gene: TRBJ2-7; CDR3nt: TGTGCCAGCAGGCTCAGGGGATACGAGCAGTACTTC; CDR3aa: CASRLRGYEQYF
v_gene: TRBV7-2; len: 13; abundance: NA; d_gene: NA; j_gene: TRBJ2-1; CDR3nt: TGTGCCAGCAGCTTCCAGACTCGGGATGAGCAGTTCTTC; CDR3aa: CASSFQTRDEQFF
v_gene: TRBV5-4; len: 12; abundance: few; d_gene: NA; j_gene: TRBJ1-1; CDR3nt: TGTGCCAGCAGCTTGAACGAGGAAGAAGCTTTCTTT; CDR3aa: CASSLNEEEAFF
v_gene: TRBV4-2; len: 17; abundance: few; d_gene: NA; j_gene: TRBJ1-3; CDR3nt: TGTGCCAGCAGCCAAGATCTATCCGCCAGAGCCGGAAACACCATATATTTT; CDR3aa: CASSQDLSARAGNTIYF
v_gene: TRBV10-2; len: 14; abundance: NA; d_gene: NA; j_gene: TRBJ1-5; CDR3nt: TGCGCCAGCAGGAGTGACAGGTCGGATCAGCCCCAGCATTTT; CDR3aa: CASRSDRSDQPQHF
v_gene: TRBV5-5; len: 16; abundance: few; d_gene: NA; j_gene: TRBJ2-6; CDR3nt: TGTGCCAGCAGCTTTGGCAGGGAAGCTGGGGCCAACGTCCTGACTTTC; CDR3aa: CASSFGREAGANVLTF
v_gene: TRBV12-5; len: 13; abundance: NA; d_gene: NA; j_gene: TRBJ1-6; CDR3nt: TGTGCTAGTGGTCCAACTAGCCGATCACCCCTCCACTTT; CDR3aa: CASGPTSRSPLHF
v_gene: TRBV4-2; len: 15; abundance: few; d_gene: TRBD2; j_gene: TRBJ2-7; CDR3nt: TGTGCCAGCAGCCAGGGGGGGATTAGCGGCTACGAGCAGTACTTC; CDR3aa: CASSQGGISGYEQYF
v_gene: TRBV30; len: 11; abundance: few; d_gene: NA; j_gene: TRBJ2-7; CDR3nt: TGTGCCTGGGGGACGGGCTACGAGCAGTACTTC; CDR3aa: CAWGTGYEQYF
v_gene: TRBV29-1; len: 16; abundance: few; d_gene: TRBD1; j_gene: TRBJ2-2; CDR3nt: TGCAGCGTCATGTTGGGACAGGGAACAATCACCGGGGAGCTGTTTTTT; CDR3aa: CSVMLGQGTITGELFF
v_gene: TRBV4-1; len: 11; abundance: NA; d_gene: NA; j_gene: TRBJ1-1; CDR3nt: TGCGCCAGCAGCCCCGGGATTGAAGCTTTCTTT; CDR3aa: CASSPGIEAFF
v_gene: TRBV5-4; len: 13; abundance: few; d_gene: NA; j_gene: TRBJ1-4; CDR3nt: TGTGCCAGCAGCCCCGGCGGGGGTGAAAAACTGTTTTTT; CDR3aa: CASSPGGGEKLFF